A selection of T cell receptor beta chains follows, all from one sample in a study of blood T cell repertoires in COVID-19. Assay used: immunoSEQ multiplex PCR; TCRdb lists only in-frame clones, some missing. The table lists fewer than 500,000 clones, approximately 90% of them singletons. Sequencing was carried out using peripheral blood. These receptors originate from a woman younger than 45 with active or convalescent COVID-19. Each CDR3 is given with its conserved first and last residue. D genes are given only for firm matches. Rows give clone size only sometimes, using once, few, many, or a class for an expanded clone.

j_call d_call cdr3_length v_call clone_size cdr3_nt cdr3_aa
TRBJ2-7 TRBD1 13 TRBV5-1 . TGCGCCAGCAGCCCCTTGACAGGGTACGAGCAGTACTTC CASSPLTGYEQYF
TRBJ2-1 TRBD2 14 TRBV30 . TGTGCCTGGAGGACTAGCGGGACCTACAATGAGCAGTTCTTC CAWRTSGTYNEQFF
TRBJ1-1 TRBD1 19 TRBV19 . TGTGCCAGTAGCAGATTCCAGGGACAGGGAGGACCCATGAACACTGAAGCTTTCTTT CASSRFQGQGGPMNTEAFF
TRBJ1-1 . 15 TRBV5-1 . TGCGCCAGCAGCGGCTCCTCGGGGGTAGGAACTGAAGCTTTCTTT CASSGSSGVGTEAFF
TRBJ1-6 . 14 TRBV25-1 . TGTGCCAGCAGTGCGCAGGCCTATAATTCACCCCTCCACTTT CASSAQAYNSPLHF
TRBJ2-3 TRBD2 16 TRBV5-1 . TGCGCCAGCAGCACGGGACTAGCGGCTAGCACAGATACGCAGTATTTT CASSTGLAASTDTQYF
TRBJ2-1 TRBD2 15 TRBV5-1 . TGCGCCAGCAGCTTGGATAGCGGGAGGTACAATGAGCAGTTCTTC CASSLDSGRYNEQFF
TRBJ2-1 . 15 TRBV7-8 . TGTGCCAGCAGCCAAAGGTCCAGCGGGTACAATGAGCAGTTCTTC CASSQRSSGYNEQFF
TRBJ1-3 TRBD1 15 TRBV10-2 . TGCGCCAGCAGTGAAGAGGGGGCGCTGGGAAACACCATATATTTT CASSEEGALGNTIYF
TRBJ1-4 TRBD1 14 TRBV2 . TGTGCCAGCAGTGAAGGACAGGGTACGGGAAAACTGTTTTTT CASSEGQGTGKLFF
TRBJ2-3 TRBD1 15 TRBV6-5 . TGTGCCAGCAGTCCGGGACAGGGAGGCACAGATACGCAGTATTTT CASSPGQGGTDTQYF
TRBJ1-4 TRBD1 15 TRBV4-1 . TGCGCCAGCAGCCTGACGGACAGGGAGAATGAAAAACTGTTTTTT CASSLTDRENEKLFF
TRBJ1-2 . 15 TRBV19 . TGTGCCAGTAGTATAGGGGGTGGACAACGCTATGGCTACACCTTC CASSIGGGQRYGYTF
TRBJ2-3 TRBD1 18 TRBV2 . TGTGCCAGCAGTATTTCTAGAACAGGGGGTAAGGGCACAGATACGCAGTATTTT CASSISRTGGKGTDTQYF
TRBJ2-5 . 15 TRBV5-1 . TGCGCCAGCAGCTTGCCCATCGGGTACCAAGAGACCCAGTACTTC CASSLPIGYQETQYF
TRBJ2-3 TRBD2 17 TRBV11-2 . TGTGCCAGCAGCGACCGGGGCCATCGGGGGGACACAGATACGCAGTATTTT CASSDRGHRGDTDTQYF
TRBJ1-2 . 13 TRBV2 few TGTGCCAGCAGAACCGACACGAACTATGGCTACACCTTC CASRTDTNYGYTF
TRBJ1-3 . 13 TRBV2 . TGTGCCAGCAGTGAAGGGGGCAGGGGAACCATATATTTT CASSEGGRGTIYF
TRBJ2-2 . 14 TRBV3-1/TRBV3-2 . TGTGCCAGCAGCCAAGATCTTTCTGTTGGGGAGCTGTTTTTT CASSQDLSVGELFF
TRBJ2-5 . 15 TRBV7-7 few TGTGCCAGCAGCTTAGGCGGGACGAATAAGGAGACCCAGTACTTC CASSLGGTNKETQYF
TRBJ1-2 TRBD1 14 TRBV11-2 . TGTGCCAGCAGCGGACAGGGGCTTAACTATGGCTACACCTTC CASSGQGLNYGYTF
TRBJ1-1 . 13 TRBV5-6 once TGTGCCAGCAGTTACACTAAGAACACTGAAGCTTTCTTT CASSYTKNTEAFF
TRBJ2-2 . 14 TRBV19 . TGTGCCAGTAGTATGCAGGGGGGCACCGGGGAGCTGTTTTTT CASSMQGGTGELFF
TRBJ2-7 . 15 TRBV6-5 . TGTGCCAGCAGTTACTCGGTGGACAGCTCCTACGAGCAGTACTTC CASSYSVDSSYEQYF
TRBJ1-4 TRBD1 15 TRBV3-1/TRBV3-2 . TGTGCCAGCAGCCAGAACAGGGGGGTTAATGAAAAACTGTTTTTT CASSQNRGVNEKLFF
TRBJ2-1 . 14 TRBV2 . TGTGCCAGCATTTCCGGGGGGCCGAACAATGAGCAGTTCTTC CASISGGPNNEQFF
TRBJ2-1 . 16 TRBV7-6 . TGTGCCAGCAGCTTAGACGTAGCTAGCTCCTACAATGAGCAGTTCTTC CASSLDVASSYNEQFF
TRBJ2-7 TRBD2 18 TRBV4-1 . TGCGCCAGCAGCCAAGATGGGTTAGCGGGAGCCTATTCCTACGAGCAGTACTTC CASSQDGLAGAYSYEQYF
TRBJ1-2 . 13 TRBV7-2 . TGTGCCAGCAGCTTAAGGGGTAGTCGTGGCTACACCTTC CASSLRGSRGYTF
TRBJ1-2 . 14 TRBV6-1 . TGTGCCAGCAGTGAAGAGCCACGATCCTATGGCTACACCTTC CASSEEPRSYGYTF
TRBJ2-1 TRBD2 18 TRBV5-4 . TGTGCCAGCAGCGCGGGACTAGCGGGAGGACAGATCTACAATGAGCAGTTCTTC CASSAGLAGGQIYNEQFF
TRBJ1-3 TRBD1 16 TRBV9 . TGTGCCAGCAGCGTAGCTACACAGGGGGTAGGAAACACCATATATTTT CASSVATQGVGNTIYF
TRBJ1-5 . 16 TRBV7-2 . TGTGCCAGCAGCTGCAGCCAGGGGACAAGCAATCAGCCCCAGCATTTT CASSCSQGTSNQPQHF
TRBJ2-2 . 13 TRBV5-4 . TGTGCCAGCAGCTTCCCCGGGACCGGGGAGCTGTTTTTT CASSFPGTGELFF
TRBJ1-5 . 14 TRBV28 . TGTGCCAGCAGCCAGGGTGGCGGTAATCAGCCCCAGCATTTT CASSQGGGNQPQHF
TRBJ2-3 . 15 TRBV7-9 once TGTGCCAGCAGCTTAGTCACAGTATCGGAAGATACGCAGTATTTT CASSLVTVSEDTQYF
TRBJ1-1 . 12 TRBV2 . TGTGCCAGCAGTGAAACGCCCCGTCGGGCTTTCTTT CASSETPRRAFF
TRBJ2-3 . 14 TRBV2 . TGTGCCAGCAGTGAAGGTGGAGCAGCAGATACGCAGTATTTT CASSEGGAADTQYF
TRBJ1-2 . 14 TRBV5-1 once TGCGCCAGCAGCTTCTCAGGGACTGAGTATGGCTACACCTTC CASSFSGTEYGYTF
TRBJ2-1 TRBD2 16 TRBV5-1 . TGCGCCAGCAGCTTGAAGGGACTAGCGGGAGGGGCTGAGCAGTTCTTC CASSLKGLAGGAEQFF
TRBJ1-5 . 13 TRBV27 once TGTGCCAGCAGTTTATCAGTGCGACAGCCCCAGCATTTT CASSLSVRQPQHF
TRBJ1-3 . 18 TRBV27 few TGTGCCAGCAGTCCCTCGGACACCTCCGTGAGCTCTGGAAACACCATATATTTT CASSPSDTSVSSGNTIYF
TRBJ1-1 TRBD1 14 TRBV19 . TGTGCCAGTAGACAGGGGGTACTAGACACTGAAGCTTTCTTT CASRQGVLDTEAFF
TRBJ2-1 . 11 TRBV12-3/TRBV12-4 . TGTGCCAGCAGAGCAGGGGGGGAGCAGTTCTTC CASRAGGEQFF
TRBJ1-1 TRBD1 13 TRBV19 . TGTGCCAGTACCCTGGACAGGGGGCGCGGAGCTTTCTTT CASTLDRGRGAFF
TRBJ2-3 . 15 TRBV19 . TGTGCCAGTAGTGTCCCAGGCTCTAGCACAGATACGCAGTATTTT CASSVPGSSTDTQYF
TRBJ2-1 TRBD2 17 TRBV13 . TGTGCCAGCAGCACGCCGACCGGGACTAGCGGAAACAATGAGCAGTTCTTC CASSTPTGTSGNNEQFF
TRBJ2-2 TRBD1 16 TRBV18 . TGTGCCAGCTCAGGACGACAGGGGGCGCTCACCGGGGAGCTGTTTTTT CASSGRQGALTGELFF
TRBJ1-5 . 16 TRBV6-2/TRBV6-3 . TGTGCCAGCAGTTACTCGACTAGGGGTCGCAATCAGCCCCAGCATTTT CASSYSTRGRNQPQHF
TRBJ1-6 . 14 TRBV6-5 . TGTGCCAGCACCCGGACTCCGCAGGCGTCACCCCTCCACTTT CASTRTPQASPLHF
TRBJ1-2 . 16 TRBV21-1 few TGTGCCAGCGGCCAACTCTCACAGGGAAGGCAAGAAGGCTACACCTTC CASGQLSQGRQEGYTF
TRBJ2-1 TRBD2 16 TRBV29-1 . TGCAGCGTTGCCGGGACTAGCGGGAGGTCCTACAATGAGCAGTTCTTC CSVAGTSGRSYNEQFF
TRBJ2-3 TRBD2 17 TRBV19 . TGTGCCAGCCGCGGGACTAGCGGGAGGGCCCTCGGAGATACGCAGTATTTT CASRGTSGRALGDTQYF
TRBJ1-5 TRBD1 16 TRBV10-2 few TGCGCCAGCAGTGCGGGGGACAGGGGTATCAATCAGCCCCAGCATTTT CASSAGDRGINQPQHF
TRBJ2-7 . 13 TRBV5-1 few TGCGCCAGCAGCTTGGCGGGAACCTACGAGCAGTACTTC CASSLAGTYEQYF